Many counts were recorded for the clone carrying this T cell receptor (beta chain). TCRdb passed the 5' RACE reads through MiXCR, listing each CDR3 protein once. This table holds under 20,000 distinct CDR3 sequences, around 5.9% found once. These data are taken from a study of early T cells in non-severe SARS-CoV-2 infection. The CDR3 is 14 amino acids. Per germline, CDR1 DFQATT and CDR2 SNEGSKA (reference sequence). V was pared by 5 bases and J by 3 bases, with 8 bases of the junction left unmatched. The clonotype comes from an adult who was a healthcare worker with PCR-confirmed SARS-CoV-2 infection or an uninfected control (not recorded which). The source material was whole blood. The gene calls are TRBV20-1 and TRBJ2-7; 9 bases fit TRBD1. The DNA for the CDR3 is TGCAGTGCTCCCCCCGGGACAGGGTACTACGAGCAGTACTTC. Residues: CSAPPGTGYYEQYF.